These T cell receptor beta chains were read from a single sample in a study of Ad26.COV2.S vaccination and SARS-CoV-2 variants. The protocol was immunoSEQ multiplex PCR, while the TCRdb copy is restricted to in-frame clones and leaves out a portion. The repertoire holds roughly 320,000 clones, with around 87% as singletons. Sequencing was performed on peripheral blood, taken in a trial of Ad26.COV2.S vaccine versus placebo. The source of these receptors is a person aged 18-60 years who received the Ad26.COV2.S COVID-19 vaccine or a placebo. The CDR3 runs from the conserved cysteine through the conserved F or W. Each record gives: CDR3 length, J gene, V gene, D gene, clone size, CDR3 protein, CDR3 DNA. A D gene is named only where the DNA matches it firmly. Rows may omit the clone size; those that give it use once, few, many or a size class.

>15|TRBJ1-6|TRBV6-5|NA|NA
CASSYSGGGNSPLHF
TGTGCCAGCAGTTACTCGGGGGGGGGTAATTCACCCCTCCACTTT
>17|TRBJ1-1|TRBV18|TRBD1|NA
CASSPAPDRSMNTEAFF
TGTGCCAGCTCACCAGCTCCGGACAGGTCCATGAACACTGAAGCTTTCTTT
>15|TRBJ2-7|TRBV19|NA|NA
CASSIGTSAFYEQYF
TGTGCCAGTAGTATCGGGACATCGGCCTTCTACGAGCAGTACTTC
>14|TRBJ1-1|TRBV6-5|NA|NA
CASSYSSGGTEAFF
TGTGCCAGCAGTTACTCTTCCGGGGGCACTGAAGCTTTCTTT
>18|TRBJ2-1|TRBV4-1|TRBD2|few
CASSQDWAGLAVTNEQFF
TGCGCCAGCAGCCAAGATTGGGCGGGACTAGCTGTGACCAATGAGCAGTTCTTC
>15|TRBJ2-5|TRBV24-1|TRBD1|once
CATSDPQGASETQYF
TGTGCCACCAGTGATCCACAGGGGGCGTCGGAGACCCAGTACTTC
>17|TRBJ2-4|TRBV11-2|TRBD2|NA
CASSLAAPTSGGGIQYF
TGTGCCAGCAGCTTAGCCGCCCCAACTAGCGGGGGTGGTATTCAGTACTTC
>13|TRBJ2-7|TRBV27|NA|once
CASSLARGYEQYF
TGTGCCAGCAGTTTAGCCCGGGGCTACGAGCAGTACTTC
>15|TRBJ2-5|TRBV19|TRBD2|NA
CASSSGTSGEETQYF
TGTGCCAGTAGTTCTGGGACTAGCGGGGAAGAGACCCAGTACTTC
>11|TRBJ1-1|TRBV2|NA|once
CASSDRGSAFF
TGTGCCAGCAGTGATCGGGGGTCAGCTTTCTTT
>16|TRBJ2-2|TRBV3-1/TRBV3-2|NA|NA
CASSQDRGVRTGELFF
TGTGCCAGCAGCCAAGACCGGGGTGTCAGAACCGGGGAGCTGTTTTTT
>13|TRBJ2-7|TRBV6-6|NA|once
CASTKKGGYEQYF
TGTGCCAGCACTAAGAAGGGTGGCTACGAGCAGTACTTC
>13|TRBJ1-1|TRBV14|NA|NA
CASSQVLRTEAFF
TGTGCCAGCAGCCAAGTATTACGTACTGAAGCTTTCTTT
>13|TRBJ2-1|TRBV28|NA|NA
CASSPRVSGEQFF
TGTGCCAGCAGCCCCAGGGTTTCCGGTGAGCAGTTCTTC
>12|TRBJ1-5|TRBV12-3/TRBV12-4|NA|NA
CASSLYNQPQHF
TGTGCCAGCAGCCTCTACAATCAGCCCCAGCATTTT
>14|TRBJ1-1|TRBV19|TRBD1|NA
CASSQNRGGTEAFF
TGTGCCAGTAGTCAGAACAGGGGTGGCACTGAAGCTTTCTTT
>15|TRBJ2-2|TRBV11-2|NA|NA
CASSLDGPGAGELFF
TGTGCCAGCAGCTTAGATGGCCCGGGGGCCGGGGAGCTGTTTTTT
>16|TRBJ2-3|TRBV30|TRBD2|NA
CAWSGASGGAGDTQYF
TGTGCCTGGAGTGGGGCTAGCGGGGGGGCTGGAGATACGCAGTATTTT
>14|TRBJ2-5|TRBV15|NA|NA
CATLKQGPPETQYF
TGTGCCACCTTGAAGCAGGGCCCCCCAGAGACCCAGTACTTC
>15|TRBJ2-7|TRBV30|NA|NA
CAWRYLKGTSYEQYF
TGTGCCTGGCGCTACCTAAAGGGGACCTCCTACGAGCAGTACTTC
>16|TRBJ2-7|TRBV5-8|TRBD1|NA
CASSQGTGVFSYEQYF
TGTGCCAGCAGCCAGGGGACAGGGGTTTTCTCCTACGAGCAGTACTTC
>16|TRBJ2-1|TRBV30|NA|NA
CAWNPPTGGLYNEQFF
TGTGCCTGGAACCCCCCGACGGGTGGCCTCTACAATGAGCAGTTCTTC
>15|TRBJ1-4|TRBV19|TRBD1|NA
CASSAQGLFNEKLFF
TGTGCCAGTAGTGCACAGGGGCTTTTTAATGAAAAACTGTTTTTT
>10|TRBJ2-7|TRBV6-5|NA|NA
CASGKYEQYF
TGTGCCAGCGGAAAATACGAGCAGTACTTC
>15|TRBJ1-5|TRBV18|NA|NA
CASSPESGGNQPQHF
TGTGCCAGCTCACCAGAGTCCGGGGGCAATCAGCCCCAGCATTTT